This T cell receptor beta chain emerged from a study of blood T cells in healthy people across ages. The germline V and J ends were trimmed by 2 bases and 9 bases, with 11 bases remaining between them. Germline assignment: CDR1 DFQATT and CDR2 SNEGSKA (reference sequence). The CDR3 length is 12 residues. A sample-barcoded 5' primer and a J-beta primer mix were used in a second PCR of roughly 6 to 11 cycles. A single record per CDR3 protein comes from TCRdb applying MiXCR to the 5' RACE reads. The sample carries 700,000 to 1,000,000 distinct CDR3 sequences, around 43% recorded once. The origin of this receptor is a man aged 55 to 69 in good health. The sample comprised blood. The chain is built from TRBV20-1 and TRBJ2-1; D is tentatively TRBD1 or TRBD2 (6 bases each). This CDR3 reads CSARHGGGEQFF. The CDR3 DNA is TGCAGTGCTAGACACGGGGGCGGTGAGCAGTTCTTC.